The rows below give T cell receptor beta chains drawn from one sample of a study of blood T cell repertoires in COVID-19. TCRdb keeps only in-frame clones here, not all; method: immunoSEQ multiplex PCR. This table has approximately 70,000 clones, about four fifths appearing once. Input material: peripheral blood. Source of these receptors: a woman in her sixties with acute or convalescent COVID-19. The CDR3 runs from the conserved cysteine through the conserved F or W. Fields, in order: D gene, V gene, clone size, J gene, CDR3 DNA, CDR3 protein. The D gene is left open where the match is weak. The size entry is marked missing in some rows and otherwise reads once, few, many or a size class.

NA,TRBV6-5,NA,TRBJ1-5,TGTGCCAGCGGGCACAATCAGCCCCAGCATTTT,CASGHNQPQHF
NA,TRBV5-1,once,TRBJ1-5,TGCGCCAGCAGCTTGGATCGGGGGGACAATCAGCCCCAGCATTTT,CASSLDRGDNQPQHF
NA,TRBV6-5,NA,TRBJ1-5,TGTGCCAGCAAATCCCAGACCCGGGGCAATCAGCCCCAGCATTTT,CASKSQTRGNQPQHF
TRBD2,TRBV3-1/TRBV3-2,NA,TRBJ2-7,TGTGCCAGCAGCCCTCCGGGAGGCCGCGAGCAGTACTTC,CASSPPGGREQYF
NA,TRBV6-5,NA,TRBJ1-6,TGTGCCAGCAGTTACAGGGGAGGGGGATCACCCCTCCACTTT,CASSYRGGGSPLHF
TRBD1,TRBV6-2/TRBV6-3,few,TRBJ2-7,TGTGCCAGCAGTTACACTCAGGGGGACAGGGGGCGCGTCGCATACGAGCAGTACTTC,CASSYTQGDRGRVAYEQYF
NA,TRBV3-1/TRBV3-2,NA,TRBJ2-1,TGTGCCAGCAGCCAAGATCGGGGGATTGAGCAGTTCTTC,CASSQDRGIEQFF
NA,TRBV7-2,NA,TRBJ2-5,TGTGCCAGCAGCTTAGGGAGCAGGGTGGAAGAGACCCAGTACTTC,CASSLGSRVEETQYF
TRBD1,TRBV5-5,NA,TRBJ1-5,TGTGCCAGCAGCCCTGGACAGGGGAGCTCTGAGCCCCAGCATTTT,CASSPGQGSSEPQHF
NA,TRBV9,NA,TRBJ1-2,TGTGCCAGCGGCTCGGGGATAAGCTATGGCTACACCTTC,CASGSGISYGYTF
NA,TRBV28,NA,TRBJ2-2,TGTGCCAGCAGTTTATTGGGCTTCACCGGGGAGCTGTTTTTT,CASSLLGFTGELFF
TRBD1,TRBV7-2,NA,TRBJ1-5,TGTGCCAGCAGCCTCCGGGACAGTCCTTTTTGGCCCCAGCATTTT,CASSLRDSPFWPQHF
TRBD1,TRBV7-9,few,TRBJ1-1,TGTGCCAGCAGCTCCGGAGAGCCGGGACAGGGGGCTAATGAAGCTTTCTTT,CASSSGEPGQGANEAFF
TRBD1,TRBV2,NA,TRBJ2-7,TGTGCCAGCAGTCGGGACAGGGGAGACGAGCAGTACTTC,CASSRDRGDEQYF
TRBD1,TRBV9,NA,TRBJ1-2,TGTGCCAGCAGTGAAACAGGGGCAGCTGGCTATGGCTACACCTTC,CASSETGAAGYGYTF
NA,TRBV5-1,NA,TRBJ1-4,TGCGCCAGCAGCCCCGGGACACCGAACGAAAAACTGTTTTTT,CASSPGTPNEKLFF
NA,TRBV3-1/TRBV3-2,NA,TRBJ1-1,TGTGCCAGCAGCCAAGAGGCTCGGGGTGGTGAAGCTTTCTTT,CASSQEARGGEAFF
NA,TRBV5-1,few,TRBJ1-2,TGCGCCAGCAGCTTGGACATCTTCTATGGCTACACCTTC,CASSLDIFYGYTF
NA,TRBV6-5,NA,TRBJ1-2,TGTGCCAGCCTTGGACAGCCACCTAACTATGGCTACACCTTC,CASLGQPPNYGYTF
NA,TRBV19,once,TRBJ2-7,TGTGCCAGTAGTATCGAAACAGGCTCCTACGAGCAGTACTTC,CASSIETGSYEQYF
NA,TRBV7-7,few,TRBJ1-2,TGTGCTAGCGCCCCCCCAGGCTATGGCTACACCTTC,CASAPPGYGYTF
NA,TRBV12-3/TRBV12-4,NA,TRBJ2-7,TGTGCCAGCAGTCCCGACAGTTCCTACGAGCAGTACTTC,CASSPDSSYEQYF
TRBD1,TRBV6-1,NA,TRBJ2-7,TGTGCCAGCAGTGAACCGGGACAGGGAACCTACGAGCAGTACTTC,CASSEPGQGTYEQYF
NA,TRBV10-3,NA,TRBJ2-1,TGTGCCACAGGGGGGATGATGGATGAGCAGTTCTTC,CATGGMMDEQFF
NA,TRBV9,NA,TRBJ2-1,TGTGCCAGCAGCGTAATAGACAGAAACTCCTACAATGAGCAGTTCTTC,CASSVIDRNSYNEQFF